This T cell receptor (beta chain) was identified during a study of OX40 agonist ivuxolimab in advanced cancers. Profiled with immunoSEQ multiplex PCR; TCRdb holds only in-frame clones, not every one. Among about 130,000 clones listed, approximately 94% were seen once. Sequencing used CD4+ or CD8+ T cells sorted from blood, obtained in a trial of the OX40 agonist ivuxolimab. The TCR sequence derives from an adult with an advanced solid tumor such as melanoma, head and neck, liver or kidney cancer.

The CDR3 sequence: CASSMWTGGANEKLFF. The CDR3 DNA reads as TGTGCCAGTAGTATGTGGACAGGGGGCGCGAATGAAAAACTGTTTTTT. The gene calls are TRBV19 and TRBJ1-4; 11 bases agree with TRBD1. The ends lost 3 bases at V and 5 bases at J; junction bases unmatched: 5. Per the germline V gene, CDR1 is LNHDA and CDR2 is SQIVND (reference sequence). The CDR3 sequence is 16 residues long.